The 14 T cell receptor beta chains below were found in one sample sequenced in a study of T-cell reconstitution after alpha-beta-depleted transplantation in children (dated by TCRdb to the mid-2010s). The sample's treatment or condition label, decoded: allogeneic hematopoietic cell transplantation with graft depleted of TCRalphabeta T cells and CD19 B cells. Libraries came from PCR. For sequencing, an Illumina HiSeq 2500 was employed. Molecular barcoding was employed in the preparation of TCR libraries, with unique molecular identifiers being used to normalize TCRbeta repertoire quantification. Through fastp at Q25 and MiXCR, TCRdb rebuilt clones from the public reads, retaining in-frame beta chains. Rows are unified per CDR3 protein, each entry keeping the most common DNA and genes. This sample is represented by under 750,000 distinct CDR3 sequences; 23% of them were singletons. Roughly 15% of the sample comes from the top ten.

The sequencing used PBMCs, mostly from graft donor cells, collected 360 days after TCRalphabeta/CD19-depleted stem cell transplant. Receptor source: a boy under two years old who had a stem cell transplant for acute myeloid leukemia, so the T cells may come from the graft donor.

This chain uses TRBV29-1 with TRBJ1-2, with D possibly being TRBD1 (6 bases). Germline V gives CDR1 SQVTM, CDR2 ANQGSEA. The CDR3 has 14 residues. V lost 4 bases to trimming and J lost 1 base, with 13 bases between them. CDR3 in DNA: TGCAGCGTTGTAGGGACATCCGATAACTATGGCTACACCTTC. This codes for CSVVGTSDNYGYTF.

The gene calls are TRBV6-5 and TRBJ2-1; 12 bases match TRBD1. The CDR3 consists of 17 residues. Germline V gene sequence: CDR1 MNHEY, CDR2 SVGAGI. The J segment lost 7 bases and the V segment lost 0 bases, leaving 7 bases of the junction unmatched. CDR3 loop: CASSYSTGQGAVNEQFF. CDR3 nucleotide sequence: TGTGCCAGCAGTTACTCGACGGGACAGGGGGCGGTTAATGAGCAGTTCTTC.

This chain uses TRBV5-1 with TRBJ2-3, with 13 bases fitting TRBD2. V trimming: 0 bases; J trimming: 4 bases; junction bases outside the gene matches: 5. The CDR3 runs to 17 residues. From germline, CDR1 is SGHRS and CDR2 YFSETQ. The CDR3 DNA reads as TGCGCCAGCAGCTTGGAACTAGCGGGGGGGCCGGCAGATACGCAGTATTTT. This translates into CASSLELAGGPADTQYF. Variable domain in full (rest from reference TRBV5-1 and TRBJ2-3): KAGVTQTPRYLIKTRGQQVTLSCSPISGHRSVSWYQQTPGQGLQFLFEYFSETQRNKGNFPGRFSGRQFSNSRSEMNVSTLELGDSALYLCASSLELAGGPADTQYFGPGTRLTVL.

This clonotype appeared many times. The genes are TRBV2 and TRBJ1-2; D is possibly TRBD1 (5 bases). The V and J ends lost 4 bases and 4 bases respectively, with 19 bases between them. CDR3 length: 16 residues. Germline CDR1 is SNHLY and CDR2 is FYNNEI. CDR3 sequence: CASSGRDEGTTYGYTF. The CDR3 DNA reads as TGTGCCAGCAGTGGAAGGGACGAGGGGACGACCTATGGCTACACCTTC.

Here the CDR3 DNA reads TGTGCCAGCTCACCCCAGGTAGGAGTAGATAACACTGAAGCTTTCTTT. It translates to CASSPQVGVDNTEAFF. The chain uses TRBV18 and TRBJ1-1; D gene uncertain. V lost 3 bases to trimming and J lost 2 bases, with 16 bases between them. Germline-derived CDR1 and CDR2 are KGHSH and LQKENI. CDR3 length: 16 amino acids.

The table lists this clonotype with a few counts. One junction end disagrees with the germline gene, perhaps due to a read error. The genes are TRBV20-1 and TRBJ2-5, with 8 bases aligning to TRBD2. This CDR3 has 14 residues. The germline CDR1 and CDR2 sequences are DFQATT and SNEGSKA (reference sequence). CDR3 protein: CSAREPGTRVPGHF. The CDR3 region has the DNA TGCAGTGCTAGAGAACCCGGGACTAGGGTGCCGGGTCACTTC.

V and J are TRBV6-2 or TRBV6-3 and TRBJ2-2; D not certain. Trimming shortened V by 3 bases and J by 3 bases, and 11 bases separated the two germline ends. CDR1 is MNHEY and CDR2 is SVGEGT in the germline V gene. The CDR3 runs 15 residues. The CDR3 protein is CASSYGGGDTGELFF. The CDR3 coding sequence is TGTGCCAGCAGTTATGGCGGCGGTGACACCGGGGAGCTGTTTTTT.

In its sample, this clonotype was seen many times. The chain employs TRBV29-1 and TRBJ2-3, with D possibly being TRBD2 (5 bases). The V gene's germline CDR1 is SQVTM and CDR2 ANQGSEA. The CDR3 length is 14 residues. V shed 5 bases and J shed 0 bases, with 12 bases lying between them. The CDR3 reads CSVRGRTSTDTQYF. CDR3 bases: TGCAGCGTTCGCGGACGGACTAGCACAGATACGCAGTATTTT.

This rearrangement joins TRBV20-1 to TRBJ2-7; D perhaps matches TRBD1 (5 bases). The CDR3 spans 13 residues. Germline V lookup: CDR1 DFQATT, CDR2 SNEGSKA (reference sequence). V lost 3 bases and J lost 1, with 10 bases in between. The CDR3 sequence is CSASVPGSYEQYV. The DNA for the CDR3 is TGCAGTGCTAGTGTGCCAGGGTCCTACGAGCAGTACGTC.

This clonotype has more than one count but fewer than ten. V usage is TRBV6-5 and J usage is TRBJ1-4, with TRBD1 identical over 7 bases. The CDR3 runs 15 residues. Per germline, CDR1 MNHEY and CDR2 SVGAGI. V shed 2 bases and J 8 bases; nucleotides not matched to a gene: 8. CDR3 loop: CASSYGTVQGEKLFF. CDR3 sequence (DNA): TGTGCCAGCAGTTACGGGACAGTACAGGGGGAAAAACTGTTTTTT.

This clonotype was seen at least ten times. V usage is TRBV15 and J usage is TRBJ2-5, with a possible D match to TRBD2 (6 bases). The CDR3 runs 15 residues. The germline CDR1 and CDR2 sequences are LNHNV and YYDKDF (reference sequence). The germline V and J ends were trimmed by 3 bases and 2 bases, with 13 bases remaining between them. CDR3 bases: TGTGCCACCAGCAGGCCGGAGGGAAATCAAGAGACCCAGTACTTC. It yields the protein CATSRPEGNQETQYF.

The gene calls are TRBV6-1 and TRBJ2-7; D call uncertain. V was cut by 5 bases and J by 0 bases, with 11 bases left in between. The germline gives CDR1 MNHNS, CDR2 SASEGT. CDR3 length: 14 residues. This chain's CDR3 is CASSTGRSSYEQYV. The CDR3 DNA sequence: TGTGCCAGCAGTACCGGACGGAGCTCCTACGAGCAGTACGTC.

In this sample, this clonotype turned up many times. V is TRBV20-1 and J is TRBJ1-5, with TRBD1 matching 10 bases. CDR3 size: 14 residues. J lost 6 bases, V lost 3 bases, and 5 bases had no gene match. Germline V lookup: CDR1 DFQATT, CDR2 SNEGSKA (reference sequence). The CDR3 region has the DNA TGCAGTGCTAGCCGACAGGGGGCCGGTCAGCCCCAGCATTTT. Encoded protein: CSASRQGAGQPQHF.

This chain uses TRBV20-1 with TRBJ1-2, with 9 bases lining up with TRBD1. Germline V CDR1 and CDR2: DFQATT, SNEGSKA (reference sequence). V lost 5 bases, J lost 4 bases, and 20 bases stayed unmatched. CDR3 length equals 18 residues. The CDR3: CSAGSLGAGTGSIYGYTF. The DNA for the CDR3 is TGCAGTGCTGGGTCCTTAGGGGCCGGGACAGGGAGCATCTATGGCTACACCTTC.